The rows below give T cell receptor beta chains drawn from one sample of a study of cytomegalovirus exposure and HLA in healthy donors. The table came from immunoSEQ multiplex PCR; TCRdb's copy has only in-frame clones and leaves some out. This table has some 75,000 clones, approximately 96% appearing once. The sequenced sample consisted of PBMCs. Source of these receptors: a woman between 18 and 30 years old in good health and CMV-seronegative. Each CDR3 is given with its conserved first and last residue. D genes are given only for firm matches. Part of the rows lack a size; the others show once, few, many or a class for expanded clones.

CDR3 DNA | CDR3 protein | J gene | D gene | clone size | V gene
TGTGCCAGCAGGGAACCGGGACAGGCCTACGAGCAGTACTTC | CASREPGQAYEQYF | TRBJ2-7 | TRBD1 | - | TRBV6-1
TGTGCCAGCAGCGCCGGGACAGCCTACGAGCAGTACTTC | CASSAGTAYEQYF | TRBJ2-7 | TRBD1 | few | TRBV7-8
TGCGCCAGCAGCTTCTTGCGGGAGGGCAGGGGAAGCTCCTACGAGCAGTACTTC | CASSFLREGRGSSYEQYF | TRBJ2-7 | TRBD2 | - | TRBV5-1
TGCAGCGTACGGGACAGGGGGTACTCCGGCGAAGCTTTCTTT | CSVRDRGYSGEAFF | TRBJ1-1 | TRBD1 | - | TRBV29-1
TGTGTGTGTACGCGGAACACCGGGGAGCTGTTTTTT | CVCTRNTGELFF | TRBJ2-2 | - | once | TRBV30
TGTGCCAGCAGCCAAGATTGGAGACAGGGTGCGGCGTTCTTC | CASSQDWRQGAAFF | TRBJ2-1 | TRBD1 | - | TRBV14
TGTGCCAGCAGCGGAGGCTTCTTTTCCGAGCAGTACTTC | CASSGGFFSEQYF | TRBJ2-7 | - | - | TRBV5-4
TGTGCCAGCAGGATGGACAGGTACCAAGAGACCCAGTACTTC | CASRMDRYQETQYF | TRBJ2-5 | - | - | TRBV21-1
TGTGCCAGCTCACCTTTCGACGGGACAGGGGGCGTTAACTATGGCTACACCTTC | CASSPFDGTGGVNYGYTF | TRBJ1-2 | TRBD1 | - | TRBV18
TGCGCCAGCAGCCCAACGAGAGGGGGCGGGTCTGGGGCCAACGTCCTGACTTTC | CASSPTRGGGSGANVLTF | TRBJ2-6 | TRBD1 | once | TRBV4-1
TGTGCCACCGAGGAGATTTTGAGCGGGAGGACGAATGAGCAGTTCTTC | CATEEILSGRTNEQFF | TRBJ2-1 | TRBD2 | - | TRBV19
TGTGCCAGCAGTGAGTACAGGGCGCCTACCGGGGAGCTGTTTTTT | CASSEYRAPTGELFF | TRBJ2-2 | - | - | TRBV6-4
TGTGCCGAAAGGGGGTGGACTAGTGCGGGTTATGAGCAGTTCTTC | CAERGWTSAGYEQFF | TRBJ2-1 | - | - | TRBV6-5
TGTGCCAGCAGCCCTCGACAGGGTGACTATGGCTACACCTTC | CASSPRQGDYGYTF | TRBJ1-2 | TRBD1 | - | TRBV7-2
TGTGCCAGCAGCTTACTCGGGGCCTACGAGCAGTACTTC | CASSLLGAYEQYF | TRBJ2-7 | - | - | TRBV11-2
TGTGCCAGCGGGCAGGGCAGCGACAGCAATCAGCCCCAGCATTTT | CASGQGSDSNQPQHF | TRBJ1-5 | - | few | TRBV16
TGTGCCATCAGTGAGACAGGGGGCTCTACGGTTGGCTACACCTTC | CAISETGGSTVGYTF | TRBJ1-2 | TRBD1 | - | TRBV10-3
TGTGCCAGCAGTTTAAGACAGGGACTAGCGGGGGCAATGGCCTACGAGCAGTACTTC | CASSLRQGLAGAMAYEQYF | TRBJ2-7 | TRBD2 | - | TRBV27
TGTGCCAGCGTTACCGGGACAGGGTCTAAAGAGACCCAGTACTTC | CASVTGTGSKETQYF | TRBJ2-5 | TRBD1 | - | TRBV2
TGTGCCAGCAGCTTAGGAGGAGCAGATACGCAGTATTTT | CASSLGGADTQYF | TRBJ2-3 | - | - | TRBV7-2
TGTGCCAGCCGAAAGCCTCCTAACTATGGCTACACCTTC | CASRKPPNYGYTF | TRBJ1-2 | - | - | TRBV6-1
TGTGCCAGCAGCCTACAGCGGGGTTACAATCAGCCCCAGCATTTT | CASSLQRGYNQPQHF | TRBJ1-5 | - | - | TRBV28
TGTGCCACCAGCACTAAAGGGGGCACAGATACGCAGTATTTT | CATSTKGGTDTQYF | TRBJ2-3 | - | - | TRBV15
TGCGCCAGCAGCTTTGACACCAATTCCTACGAGCAGTACTTC | CASSFDTNSYEQYF | TRBJ2-7 | - | - | TRBV5-1
TGTGCCACCGCTGGACTAGCGGGAGGGCCCGGGGAGCTGTTTTTT | CATAGLAGGPGELFF | TRBJ2-2 | TRBD2 | - | TRBV15
TGTGCCAGCAGCTCCCGGACTAGCGGGAGGACCGGGGAGCTGTTTTTT | CASSSRTSGRTGELFF | TRBJ2-2 | TRBD2 | - | TRBV9
TGTGCCAGCAGCTTCGGACCCAGTGGAGGCGGGAGGGGCAATGAGCAGTTCTTC | CASSFGPSGGGRGNEQFF | TRBJ2-1 | TRBD2 | - | TRBV7-9
TGTGCCAGCAGCTTGAAGGAGCGGGAGGGCCTCGGCGAGCAGTACTTC | CASSLKEREGLGEQYF | TRBJ2-7 | TRBD2 | - | TRBV5-4
TGCGCCAGCAGTCAATGCCCGACAGGGTTGGGCAATCAGCCCCAGCATTTT | CASSQCPTGLGNQPQHF | TRBJ1-5 | TRBD1 | - | TRBV23-1
TGTGCCAGCACCCAGACTAGCGGGTTGGGGACCCAGTACTTC | CASTQTSGLGTQYF | TRBJ2-5 | TRBD2 | once | TRBV7-9
TGTGCCAGTAGTATTGGCGGGGGTGGCTACGAGCAGTACTTC | CASSIGGGGYEQYF | TRBJ2-7 | TRBD2 | - | TRBV19
TGTGCCAGCAGCCGAGCTGGACAGGCCCACCAAGAGACCCAGTACTTC | CASSRAGQAHQETQYF | TRBJ2-5 | TRBD1 | - | TRBV11-2
TGTGCCAGCAGCTTAGGAACAGGGGCTATAACTTCCTACGAGCAGTACTTC | CASSLGTGAITSYEQYF | TRBJ2-7 | TRBD1 | - | TRBV11-3
TGTGCCAGCAGCCCGAGGACAGCCCCCTACGAGCAGTACTTC | CASSPRTAPYEQYF | TRBJ2-7 | - | - | TRBV27
TGTGCCAGTAGTATCTCGGGACAGGGATCGGTTGGCTACACCTTC | CASSISGQGSVGYTF | TRBJ1-2 | TRBD1 | once | TRBV19